This T cell receptor beta chain was captured by sequencing in a study of blood T cell repertoires in COVID-19. V was trimmed by 2 bases and J by 5 bases, leaving 7 bases between them. The length of the CDR3 is 14 residues. The germline V gene has CDR1 SEHNR and CDR2 FQNEAQ (reference sequence). Here immunoSEQ multiplex PCR was the method, and the copy in TCRdb shows in-frame clones only, minus some. The sample yields under 450,000 clones, roughly nine tenths seen once. Shortly before study entry, within 2 weeks, exposed participants had met a COVID-19 case. V gene TRBV7-9 combines with J gene TRBJ1-6; perhaps TRBD1 as D (5 bases). Sequencing was carried out using PBMCs or T cells enriched from blood (not recorded which). The sequence came from a woman in her thirties or forties who had been exposed to COVID-19. Here the CDR3 reads CASSLQGDNSPLHF. The CDR3 nucleotides read TGTGCCAGCAGCTTACAGGGCGATAATTCACCCCTCCACTTT.